These 19 T cell receptor beta chains were all obtained from the same sample, sequenced in a study of cytomegalovirus exposure and HLA in healthy donors. The PCR used 60 Vbeta and 13 Jbeta primers. Method: immunoSEQ multiplex PCR; TCRdb's copy keeps in-frame clones and lacks some. The table includes around 120,000 clones, 79% detected once. What was sequenced was PBMCs. The origin of the receptors is a woman aged 40 to 49 in good health and CMV-seronegative.

V usage is TRBV7-2 and J usage is TRBJ1-6, with TRBD1 matching 10 bases. V was pared by 1 base and J by 3 bases, with 0 bases of the junction left unmatched. Germline loops: CDR1 SGHTA, CDR2 FQGNSA. CDR3 size: 16 residues. CDR3 DNA: TGTGCCAGCAGCTTAGGGACAGGGGGCTATAATTCACCCCTCCACTTT. Amino acids: CASSLGTGGYNSPLHF.

The chain has TRBV6-6 and TRBJ2-5; 8 nucleotides match TRBD1. In germline, CDR1 is MNHNY, CDR2 SVGAGI (reference sequence). The junction had 6 bases not matched to a gene; V was cut back by 2 bases and J by 1 base. This CDR3 comprises 16 residues. The CDR3 loop reads CASSYGQGAPQETQYF. CDR3 nucleotides: TGTGCCAGCAGTTACGGGCAGGGGGCGCCCCAAGAGACCCAGTACTTC.

The chain employs TRBV11-2 and TRBJ2-5; 11 bases are shared with TRBD2. Germline values: CDR1 SGHAT, CDR2 FQNNGV. CDR3 length equals 15 residues. V lost 5 bases to trimming and J lost 4 bases; unmatched junction nucleotides: 6. The CDR3: CASSRTSGLLETQYF. CDR3 nucleotide sequence: TGTGCCAGCAGCCGGACTAGCGGGCTACTAGAGACCCAGTACTTC. Variable domain in full (rest from reference TRBV11-2 and TRBJ2-5): EAGVAQSPRYKIIEKRQSVAFWCNPISGHATLYWYQQILGQGPKLLIQFQNNGVVDDSQLPKDRFSAERLKGVDSTLKIQPAKLEDSAVYLCASSRTSGLLETQYFGPGTRLLVL.

The chain links TRBV6-1 to TRBJ2-2, with D tentatively TRBD1 (5 bases). V dropped 4 bases and J dropped 4 bases, with 13 bases sitting between them. The CDR3 has 15 residues. The germline CDR1 and CDR2 sequences are MNHNS and SASEGT. The CDR3 is CASSVVRGSTGELFF. The CDR3 DNA reads as TGTGCCAGCAGTGTAGTAAGGGGATCCACCGGGGAGCTGTTTTTT.

This clone was seen a few times. The chain combines TRBV15 with TRBJ2-5; 8 nucleotides line up with TRBD2. Germline trimming cut 0 bases from V and 9 bases from J; bases unmatched to any gene: 6. CDR3 length: 14 amino acids. The germline gives CDR1 LNHNV, CDR2 YYDKDF (reference sequence). CDR3 region: CATSRDGSGAAQYF. The CDR3 nucleotides read TGTGCCACCAGCAGAGACGGTAGCGGGGCGGCCCAGTACTTC.

The gene calls are TRBV6-1 and TRBJ2-7; D is undetermined. CDR1 and CDR2 from the germline V gene are MNHNS and SASEGT. V gave up 2 bases and J gave up 4 bases, with 9 bases separating them. The CDR3 runs 13 residues. The DNA for the CDR3 is TGTGCCAGCAGTGAACGGAGCTTGTACGAGCAGTACTTC. As protein: CASSERSLYEQYF.

As regards this clone: The sample carries other DNA sequences with the same CDR3. The V and J genes are TRBV5-6 and TRBJ2-3, with D possibly matching TRBD2 (6 bases). The V end lost 4 bases, the J end lost 0 bases, and 15 bases lay between the germline ends. CDR1 is SGHDT and CDR2 is YYEEEE in the germline V gene. This CDR3 is 16 amino acids long. The chain's CDR3 is CASSRGTFLSTDTQYF. CDR3 DNA sequence: TGTGCCAGCAGCCGAGGGACTTTCCTGAGCACAGATACGCAGTATTTT.

The V and J genes are TRBV6-5 and TRBJ1-3; tentative D call: TRBD1 (6 bases). Trimming removed 2 bases at V and 4 bases at J, with 12 bases between. CDR3 length: 15 residues. In germline, CDR1 is MNHEY, CDR2 SVGAGI. For the CDR3, the DNA is TGTGCCAGCAGTTACGGAACAGGGTCGGGAAACACCATATATTTT. This gives the protein CASSYGTGSGNTIYF.

The chain combines TRBV7-7 with TRBJ2-5, with 11 bases fitting TRBD1. The CDR3 runs 16 residues. The V gene's germline CDR1 is SSHAT and CDR2 FNYEAQ (reference sequence). V trimming: 5 bases; J trimming: 3 bases; junction bases outside the gene matches: 8. CDR3 protein: CASSRPSGQGEETQYF. Written as DNA, the CDR3 is TGTGCCAGCAGCCGTCCATCGGGACAGGGGGAAGAGACCCAGTACTTC. Full variable domain (missing parts from reference TRBV7-7 and TRBJ2-5): GAGVSQSPRYKVTKRGQDVTLRCDPISSHATLYWYQQALGQGPEFLTYFNYEAQPDKSGLPSDRFSAERPEGSISTLTIQRTEQRDSAMYRCASSRPSGQGEETQYFGPGTRLLVL.

V is TRBV28 and J is TRBJ2-5, with TRBD1 identical over 9 bases. Germline V gene lookup returns CDR1 MDHEN and CDR2 SYDVKM. V dropped 4 bases and J dropped 5; count of bases not matched to a gene: 2. This CDR3 is built from 13 residues. The CDR3, as DNA: TGTGCCAGCAGTTCGGACAGGGGTGAGACCCAGTACTTC. It is translated as CASSSDRGETQYF.

V gene TRBV12-2 combines with J gene TRBJ1-6; whether TRBD1, the table's D call, matches the DNA was not checked. TRBV12-2 is classified as a pseudogene. The CDR3 is 14 residues long. The CDR3, as DNA: TGTGCAAGTCGCTTAGACAGGGCGAATTCACCCCTCCACTTT. Its protein product is CASRLDRANSPLHF.

The DNA of the CDR3 is TGTGCCAGCAGCCCATCGGGACAGGGTTACGAGCAGTACTTC. The encoded protein is CASSPSGQGYEQYF. The genes are TRBV7-9 and TRBJ2-7, with 9 bases fitting TRBD1. There are 14 residues in the CDR3. Germline-derived CDR1 and CDR2 are SEHNR and FQNEAQ (reference sequence). V was clipped by 5 bases and J by 4 bases; unmatched bases: 6.

There are a few counts of this clone. The rearrangement links TRBV28 to TRBJ2-7; 9 bases line up with TRBD1. The trim removed 6 bases at V and 1 base at J, leaving 7 bases unmatched. The V gene's germline CDR1 is MDHEN and CDR2 SYDVKM. This CDR3 has 15 amino acids. The CDR3 DNA reads TGTGCCAGCAGCACCGTGGGGACAGGGTCCTACGAGCAGTACTTC. Its protein product is CASSTVGTGSYEQYF.

This clone was detected a few times. This sequence joins TRBV9 and TRBJ2-3, with 9 bases aligning to TRBD2. The germline V gene encodes CDR1 SGDLS and CDR2 YYNGEE. This CDR3 has 15 residues. J was trimmed by 1 base and V by 3 bases; bases with no gene match: 3. The CDR3 DNA follows: TGTGCCAGCAGCGAAGCGGGGGGACGCACAGATACGCAGTATTTT. It yields the protein CASSEAGGRTDTQYF.

The rearrangement uses TRBV19 and TRBJ2-2; perhaps TRBD2 as D (7 bases). Per the germline V gene, CDR1 is LNHDA and CDR2 is SQIVND (reference sequence). The ends were cut back, 5 bases at V and 6 bases at J, with 13 bases in the middle. This CDR3 has 14 residues. In nucleotides, the CDR3 is TGTGCCAGTAGTGAGGGGGGGCATGCCGGGGAGCTGTTTTTT. Translation gives CASSEGGHAGELFF.

This clone was counted once. The rearrangement links TRBV7-6 to TRBJ2-6; D is ambiguous. From germline, CDR1 is SGHVS and CDR2 FNYEAQ. V shed 4 bases and J shed 1 base, with 11 bases lying between them. The CDR3 totals 16 residues. As DNA, the CDR3 is TGTGCCAGCAGCTCGTTACAGATTTCTGGGGCCAACGTCCTGACTTTC. This codes for CASSSLQISGANVLTF.

The chain has TRBV2 and TRBJ2-2; 10 bases agree with TRBD2. Per the germline V gene, CDR1 is SNHLY and CDR2 is FYNNEI. This CDR3 is built from 19 residues. The junction had 8 bases not matched to a gene; V was cut back by 0 bases and J by 1 base. CDR3 DNA sequence: TGTGCCAGCAGTGAAGCGCTTGGTAGCGGGGGGAAGAACACCGGGGAGCTGTTTTTT. Protein product: CASSEALGSGGKNTGELFF.

As concerns this clone: Its ends do not fully match the called genes, so a read error is possible. The chain carries TRBV5-6 and TRBJ2-7, with 11 bases matching TRBD1. CDR3 length: 14 residues. Germline lookup yields CDR1 SGHDT and CDR2 YYEEEE. The CDR3 protein is CASTWTGGSHEQYF. CDR3 DNA: TGTGCCAGCACCTGGACAGGGGGCTCCCACGAGCAGTACTTC.

The V and J genes are TRBV28 and TRBJ1-1; D is unclear. Trimming pared 1 base from V and 4 bases from J, leaving 7 bases between. The CDR3 is 13 amino acids. Germline values: CDR1 MDHEN, CDR2 SYDVKM. The CDR3 region is CASSLLRTTEAFF. The CDR3 nucleotides read TGTGCCAGCAGTTTATTGAGAACCACTGAAGCTTTCTTT.